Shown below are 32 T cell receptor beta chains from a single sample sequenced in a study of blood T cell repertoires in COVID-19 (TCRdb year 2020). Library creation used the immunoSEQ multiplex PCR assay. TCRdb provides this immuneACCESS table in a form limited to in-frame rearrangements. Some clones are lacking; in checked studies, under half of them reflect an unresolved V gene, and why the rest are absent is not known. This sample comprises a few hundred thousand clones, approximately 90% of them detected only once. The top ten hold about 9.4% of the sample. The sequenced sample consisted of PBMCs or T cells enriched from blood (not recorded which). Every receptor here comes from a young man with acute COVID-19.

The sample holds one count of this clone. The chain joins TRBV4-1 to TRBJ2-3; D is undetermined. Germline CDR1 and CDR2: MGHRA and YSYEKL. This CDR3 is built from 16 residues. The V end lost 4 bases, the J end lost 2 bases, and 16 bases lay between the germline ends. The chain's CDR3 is CASSLEADAATDTQYF. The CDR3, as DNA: TGCGCCAGCAGCCTAGAAGCTGATGCGGCCACAGATACGCAGTATTTT.

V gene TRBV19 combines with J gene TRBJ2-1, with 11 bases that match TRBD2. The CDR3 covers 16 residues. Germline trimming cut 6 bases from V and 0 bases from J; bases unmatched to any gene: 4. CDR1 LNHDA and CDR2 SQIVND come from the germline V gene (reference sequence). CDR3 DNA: TGTGCCAGTAGACCCACTAGCGGGAGCTCCTACAATGAGCAGTTCTTC. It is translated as CASRPTSGSSYNEQFF.

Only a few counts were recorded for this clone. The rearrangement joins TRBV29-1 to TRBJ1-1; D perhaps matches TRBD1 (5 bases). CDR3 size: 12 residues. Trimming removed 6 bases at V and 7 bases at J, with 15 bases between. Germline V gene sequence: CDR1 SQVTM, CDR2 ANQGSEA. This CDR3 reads CSVRTLGVEAFF. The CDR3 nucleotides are TGCAGCGTCCGGACCTTAGGGGTTGAAGCTTTCTTT.

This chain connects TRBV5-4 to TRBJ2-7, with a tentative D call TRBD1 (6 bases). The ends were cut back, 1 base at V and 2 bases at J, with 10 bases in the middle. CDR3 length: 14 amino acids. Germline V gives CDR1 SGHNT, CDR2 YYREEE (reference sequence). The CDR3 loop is CASSLFKGAYEQYF. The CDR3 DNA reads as TGTGCCAGCAGCTTGTTCAAGGGGGCCTACGAGCAGTACTTC. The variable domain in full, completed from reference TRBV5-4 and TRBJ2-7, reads ETGVTQSPTHLIKTRGQQVTLRCSSQSGHNTVSWYQQALGQGPQFIFQYYREEENGRGNFPPRFSGLQFPNYSSELNVNALELDDSALYLCASSLFKGAYEQYFGPGTRLTVT.

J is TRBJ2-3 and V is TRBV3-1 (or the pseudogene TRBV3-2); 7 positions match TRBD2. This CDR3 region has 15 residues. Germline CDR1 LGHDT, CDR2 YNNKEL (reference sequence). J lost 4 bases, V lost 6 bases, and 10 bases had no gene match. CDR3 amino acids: CASSISSGGPDTQYF. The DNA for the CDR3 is TGTGCCAGCAGTATATCTTCGGGAGGACCAGATACGCAGTATTTT.

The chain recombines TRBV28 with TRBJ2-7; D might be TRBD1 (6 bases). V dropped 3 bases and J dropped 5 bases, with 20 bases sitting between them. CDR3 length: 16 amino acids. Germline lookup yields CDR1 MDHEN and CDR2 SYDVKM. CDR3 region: CASSFKDPGDYDEQYF. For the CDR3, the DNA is TGTGCCAGCAGTTTTAAGGACCCAGGGGATTACGACGAGCAGTACTTC.

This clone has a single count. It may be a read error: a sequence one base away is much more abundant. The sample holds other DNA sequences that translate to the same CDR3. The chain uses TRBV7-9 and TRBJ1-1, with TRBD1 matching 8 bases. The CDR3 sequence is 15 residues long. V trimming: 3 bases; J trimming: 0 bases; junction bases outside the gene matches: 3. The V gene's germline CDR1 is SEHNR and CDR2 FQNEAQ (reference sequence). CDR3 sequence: CASSFGQGMNTEAFF. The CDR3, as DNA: TGTGCCAGCAGCTTCGGACAGGGAATGAACACTGAAGCTTTCTTT.

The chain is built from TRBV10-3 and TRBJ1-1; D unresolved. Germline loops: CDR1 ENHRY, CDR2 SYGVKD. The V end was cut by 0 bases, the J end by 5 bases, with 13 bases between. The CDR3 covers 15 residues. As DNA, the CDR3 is TGTGCCATCAGTGAGTCGGACTCCTCGGGGACTGAAGCTTTCTTT. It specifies CAISESDSSGTEAFF.

CDR3 loop: CASSRTSGSGVIQYF. In DNA form, the CDR3 reads TGCGCCAGCAGCAGGACTAGCGGGAGTGGAGTCATTCAGTACTTC. The chain couples TRBV5-1 to TRBJ2-4; 13 positions match TRBD2. With 4 bases clipped from V and 9 bases from J, the junction kept 7 bases outside the gene matches. CDR3 length equals 15 residues. Per germline, CDR1 SGHRS and CDR2 YFSETQ.

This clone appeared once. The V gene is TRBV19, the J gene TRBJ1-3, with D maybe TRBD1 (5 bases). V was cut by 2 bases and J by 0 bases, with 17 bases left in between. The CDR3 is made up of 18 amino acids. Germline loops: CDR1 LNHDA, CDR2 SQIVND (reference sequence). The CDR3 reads CASSILFTGRTSGNTIYF. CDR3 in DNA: TGTGCCAGTAGTATACTATTTACAGGACGGACCTCTGGAAACACCATATATTTT.

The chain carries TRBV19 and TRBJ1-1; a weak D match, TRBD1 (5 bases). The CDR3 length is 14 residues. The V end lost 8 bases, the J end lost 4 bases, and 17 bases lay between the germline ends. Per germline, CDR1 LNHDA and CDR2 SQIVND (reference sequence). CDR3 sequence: CASLDLGGTTEAFF. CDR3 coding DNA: TGTGCCAGTTTAGACCTCGGCGGGACCACTGAAGCTTTCTTT.

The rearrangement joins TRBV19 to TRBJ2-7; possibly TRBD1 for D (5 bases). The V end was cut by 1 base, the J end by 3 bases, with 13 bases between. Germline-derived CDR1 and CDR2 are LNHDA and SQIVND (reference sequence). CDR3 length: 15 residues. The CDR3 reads CASSIVGVGNYEQYF. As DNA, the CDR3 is TGTGCCAGTAGTATAGTAGGGGTGGGAAACTACGAGCAGTACTTC. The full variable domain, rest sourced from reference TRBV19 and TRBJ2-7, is DGGITQSPKYLFRKEGQNVTLSCEQNLNHDAMYWYRQDPGQGLRLIYYSQIVNDFQKGDIAEGYSVSREKKESFPLTVTSAQKNPTAFYLCASSIVGVGNYEQYFGPGTRLTVT.

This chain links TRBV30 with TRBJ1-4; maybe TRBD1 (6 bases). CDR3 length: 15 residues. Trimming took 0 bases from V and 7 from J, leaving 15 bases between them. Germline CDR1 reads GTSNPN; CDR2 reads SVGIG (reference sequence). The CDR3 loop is CAWSVVSGGVEKLFF. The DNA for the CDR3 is TGTGCCTGGAGTGTCGTGAGCGGGGGCGTTGAAAAACTGTTTTTT.

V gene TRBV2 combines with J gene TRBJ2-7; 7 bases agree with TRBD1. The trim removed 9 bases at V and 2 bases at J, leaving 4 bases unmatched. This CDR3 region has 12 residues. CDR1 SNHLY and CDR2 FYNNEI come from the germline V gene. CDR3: CARGTETYEQYF. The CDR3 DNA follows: TGTGCCAGGGGGACAGAGACCTACGAGCAGTACTTC.

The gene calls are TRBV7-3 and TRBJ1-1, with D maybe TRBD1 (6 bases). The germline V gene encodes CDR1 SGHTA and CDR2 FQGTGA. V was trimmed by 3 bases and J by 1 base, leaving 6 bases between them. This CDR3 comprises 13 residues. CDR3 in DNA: TGTGCCAGCAGCTTGGACAGGAACACTGAAGCTTTCTTT. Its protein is CASSLDRNTEAFF.

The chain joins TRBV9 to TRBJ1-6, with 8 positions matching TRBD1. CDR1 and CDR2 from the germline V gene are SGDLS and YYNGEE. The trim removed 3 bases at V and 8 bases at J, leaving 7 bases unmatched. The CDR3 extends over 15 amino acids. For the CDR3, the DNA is TGTGCCAGCAGCGCAGACAGGGGTCATTATTCACCCCTCCACTTT. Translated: CASSADRGHYSPLHF.

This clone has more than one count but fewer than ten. The DNA of the CDR3 is TGTGCCAGCAGCCCACAGGGGGCGGCTAGCAATCAGCCCCAGCATTTT. Its translation: CASSPQGAASNQPQHF. The chain recombines TRBV27 with TRBJ1-5; 9 bases match TRBD1. The CDR3 runs to 16 residues. CDR1 MNHEY and CDR2 SMNVEV come from the germline V gene (reference sequence). With V trimmed by 6 bases and J by 0 bases, 6 bases remained unmatched.

The CDR3 reads CASGAGGINYGYTF. CDR3 DNA sequence: TGTGCTAGTGGGGCAGGGGGTATTAACTATGGCTACACCTTC. The chain combines TRBV12-5 with TRBJ1-2; 7 bases match TRBD1. The CDR3 is made up of 14 amino acids. V lost 6 bases, J lost 1 base, and 5 bases stayed unmatched. Germline assignment: CDR1 LGHNT and CDR2 FRNRAP.

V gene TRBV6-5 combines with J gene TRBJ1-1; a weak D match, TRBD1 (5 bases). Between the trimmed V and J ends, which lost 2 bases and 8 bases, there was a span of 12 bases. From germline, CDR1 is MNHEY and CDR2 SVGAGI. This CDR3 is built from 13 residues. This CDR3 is CASSYAGHLEAFF. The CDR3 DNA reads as TGTGCCAGCAGTTACGCAGGGCATTTGGAAGCTTTCTTT.

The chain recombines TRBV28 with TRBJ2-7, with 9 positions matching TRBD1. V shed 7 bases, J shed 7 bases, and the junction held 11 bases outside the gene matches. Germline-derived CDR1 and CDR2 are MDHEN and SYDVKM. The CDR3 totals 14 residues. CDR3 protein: CASMAGTGLWEQYF. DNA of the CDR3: TGTGCCAGCATGGCCGGGACAGGGCTCTGGGAGCAGTACTTC.

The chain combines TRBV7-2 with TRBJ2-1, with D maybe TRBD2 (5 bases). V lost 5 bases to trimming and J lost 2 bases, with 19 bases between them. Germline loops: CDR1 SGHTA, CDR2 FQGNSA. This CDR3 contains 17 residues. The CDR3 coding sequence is TGTGCCAGCAGCCTCCTCGGGCGGGCCCAAACCTACAATGAGCAGTTCTTC. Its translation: CASSLLGRAQTYNEQFF.

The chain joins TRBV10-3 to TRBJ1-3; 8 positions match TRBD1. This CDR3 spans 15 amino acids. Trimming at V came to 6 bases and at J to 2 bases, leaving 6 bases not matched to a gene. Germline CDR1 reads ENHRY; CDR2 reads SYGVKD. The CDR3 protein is CAIRGGQDTGNTIYF. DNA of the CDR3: TGTGCCATCAGGGGGGGACAGGACACTGGAAACACCATATATTTT.

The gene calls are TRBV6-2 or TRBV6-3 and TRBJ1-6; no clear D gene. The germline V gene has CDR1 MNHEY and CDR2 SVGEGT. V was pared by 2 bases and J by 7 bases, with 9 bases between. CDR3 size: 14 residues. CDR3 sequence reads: CASSYGAENSPLHF. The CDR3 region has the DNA TGTGCCAGCAGTTACGGAGCGGAAAATTCACCCCTCCACTTT.

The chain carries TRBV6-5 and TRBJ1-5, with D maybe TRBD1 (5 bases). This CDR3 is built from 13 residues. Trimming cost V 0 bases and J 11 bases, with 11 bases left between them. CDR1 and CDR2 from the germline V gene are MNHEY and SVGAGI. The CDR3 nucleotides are TGTGCCAGCAGTTACTCGCTGGGGGAGGCCCAGCATTTT. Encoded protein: CASSYSLGEAQHF.

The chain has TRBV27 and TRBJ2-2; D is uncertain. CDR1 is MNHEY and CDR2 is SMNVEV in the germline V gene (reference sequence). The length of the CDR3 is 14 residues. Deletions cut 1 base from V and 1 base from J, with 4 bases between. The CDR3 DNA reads TGTGCCAGCAGTTTATGGCTGAACACCGGGGAGCTGTTTTTT. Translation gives CASSLWLNTGELFF.

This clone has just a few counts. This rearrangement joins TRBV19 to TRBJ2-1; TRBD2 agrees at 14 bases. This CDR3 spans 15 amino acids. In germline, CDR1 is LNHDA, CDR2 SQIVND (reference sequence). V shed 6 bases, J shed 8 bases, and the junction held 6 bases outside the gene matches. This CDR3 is CASRPGTSGSYEQFF. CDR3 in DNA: TGTGCCAGTAGACCCGGGACTAGCGGGAGCTATGAGCAGTTCTTC.

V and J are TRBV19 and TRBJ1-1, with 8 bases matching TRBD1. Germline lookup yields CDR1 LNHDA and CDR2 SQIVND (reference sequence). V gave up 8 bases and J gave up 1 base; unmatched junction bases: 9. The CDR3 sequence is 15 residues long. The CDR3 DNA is TGTGCCAGTCTTGAAGGGGACAGGTGGAACACTGAAGCTTTCTTT. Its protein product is CASLEGDRWNTEAFF.

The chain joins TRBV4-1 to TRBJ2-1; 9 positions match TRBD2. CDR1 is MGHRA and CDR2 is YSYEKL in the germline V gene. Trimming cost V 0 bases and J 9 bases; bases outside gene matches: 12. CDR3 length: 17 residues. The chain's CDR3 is CASSQDGQGGRASEQFF. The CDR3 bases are TGCGCCAGCAGCCAAGATGGTCAGGGCGGGAGGGCCAGTGAGCAGTTCTTC.

CDR3 sequence (DNA): TGTGCCAGCAGTTCAGAGGCTCATCAGCCCCAGCATTTT. It translates to CASSSEAHQPQHF. The V gene is TRBV12-3 or TRBV12-4, the J gene TRBJ1-5; D is unresolved. CDR3 length: 13 residues. Deletions cut 4 bases from V and 5 bases from J, with 9 bases between.

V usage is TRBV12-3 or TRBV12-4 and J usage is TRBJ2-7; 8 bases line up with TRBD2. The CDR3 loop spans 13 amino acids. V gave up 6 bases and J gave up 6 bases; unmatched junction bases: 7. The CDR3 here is CASRTIGGGEQYF. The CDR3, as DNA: TGTGCCAGCAGGACAATCGGGGGGGGCGAGCAGTACTTC.

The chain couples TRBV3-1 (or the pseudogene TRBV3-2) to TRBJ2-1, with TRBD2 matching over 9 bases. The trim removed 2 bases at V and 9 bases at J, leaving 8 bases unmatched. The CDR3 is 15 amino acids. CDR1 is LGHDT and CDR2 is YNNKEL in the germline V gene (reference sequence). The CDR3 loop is CASSQISREGPEQFF. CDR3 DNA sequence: TGTGCCAGCAGCCAAATCTCGCGGGAGGGGCCTGAGCAGTTCTTC.

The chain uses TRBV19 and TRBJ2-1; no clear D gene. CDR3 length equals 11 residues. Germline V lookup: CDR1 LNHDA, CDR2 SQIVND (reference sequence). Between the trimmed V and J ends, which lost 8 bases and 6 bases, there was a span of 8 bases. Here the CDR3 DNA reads TGTGCCAGTGGAGTGTTCAATGAGCAGTTCTTC. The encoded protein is CASGVFNEQFF.